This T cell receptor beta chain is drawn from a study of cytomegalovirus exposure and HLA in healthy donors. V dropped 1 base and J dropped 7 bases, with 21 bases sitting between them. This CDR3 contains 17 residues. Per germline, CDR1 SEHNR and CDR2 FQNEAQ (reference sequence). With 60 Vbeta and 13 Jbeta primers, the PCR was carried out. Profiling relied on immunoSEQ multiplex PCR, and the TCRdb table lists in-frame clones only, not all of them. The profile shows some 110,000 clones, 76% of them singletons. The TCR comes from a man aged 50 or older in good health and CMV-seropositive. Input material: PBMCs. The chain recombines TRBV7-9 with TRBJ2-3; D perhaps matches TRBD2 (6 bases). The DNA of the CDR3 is TGTGCCAGCAGCTTAGAAGTCTCGGGAGAAGTTTCAAATACGCAGTATTTT. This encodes CASSLEVSGEVSNTQYF.